The 4 T cell receptor beta chains below all came from one sample that was sequenced in a study of shared clonotypes between healthy human individuals (dated by TCRdb to 2020 to 2022). The method was the immunoSEQ multiplex PCR assay. The source is immuneACCESS, and TCRdb retained only in-frame sequences with V and J called. Part of the clones is not carried over; for the studies checked, unresolved V genes explain less than half of this, and the remainder is unexplained. Recorded for this sample are over 400,000 clones; 70% to 85% of them occurred a single time. In total, the top ten clones hold approximately 12% of the sample. The sequencing input was PBMCs. The receptor source for this set is a woman aged 40 to 55 in good health. Some clones in this sample may be carry-over from other donors' samples.

The genes are TRBV7-8 and TRBJ2-3; D is unresolved. The germline CDR1 and CDR2 sequences are SGHVS and FQNEAQ. The V end lost 4 bases, the J end lost 2 bases, and 4 bases lay between the germline ends. The CDR3 is made up of 12 amino acids. This CDR3 reads CASSSHTDTQYF. The DNA for the CDR3 is TGTGCCAGCAGCTCACACACAGATACGCAGTATTTT.

CDR3 residues: CASSLAETQGTEAFF. CDR3 bases: TGTGCCAGCAGCTTAGCGGAGACTCAGGGGACTGAAGCTTTCTTT. The V call is TRBV7-8, the J call TRBJ1-1, with a weak D call TRBD1 (6 bases). V was cut by 0 bases and J by 5 bases, with 13 bases left in between. Germline values: CDR1 SGHVS, CDR2 FQNEAQ. The CDR3 length is 15 residues.

A single count supports this clone. A much larger clone lies a single base off, so this may be a read error. This chain connects TRBV30 to TRBJ1-1; D remains unclear. From germline, CDR1 is GTSNPN and CDR2 SVGIG (reference sequence). This CDR3 contains 13 residues. V was cut by 0 bases and J by 5 bases, with 10 bases left in between. CDR3 nucleotides: TGTGCCTGGAGTGTAATACTAGGAACTGAAGCTTTCTTT. Amino acids: CAWSVILGTEAFF.

This clone was detected only a few times. The chain has TRBV15 and TRBJ1-1, with 11 nucleotides matching TRBD1. CDR1 is LNHNV, CDR2 YYDKDF, per germline (reference sequence). After removal of 5 bases from V and 7 bases from J, the junction contained 6 bases not matched to a gene. This CDR3 contains 14 residues. The CDR3 DNA sequence: TGTGCCACCAGCTCCCGGACAGGGGGCAATGAAGCTTTCTTT. This codes for CATSSRTGGNEAFF.